The next 20 T cell receptor beta chains were all read from a single sample in a study of T-cell reconstitution after alpha-beta-depleted transplantation in children. Preparing the TCRbeta library involved the use of unique molecular identifiers. One entry per CDR3 protein, called by TCRdb with MiXCR from the PCR reads. The table records 200,000 to 250,000 distinct CDR3 sequences, around 9.9% of them present only once. The sequencing used PBMCs, collected before TCRalphabeta/CD19-depleted stem cell transplant. All receptors derive from a child younger than two with acute myeloid leukemia, due to receive a stem cell transplant.

This clonotype was found a few times. This chain joins TRBV7-3 and TRBJ1-1; D unresolved. Germline V gene sequence: CDR1 SGHTA, CDR2 FQGTGA. V dropped 5 bases and J dropped 6 bases, with 13 bases sitting between them. This CDR3 is 13 amino acids long. The CDR3 bases are TGTGCCAGCAGCCCTTTCGAGGTTGCTGAAGCTTTCTTT. Its protein product is CASSPFEVAEAFF.

This clonotype came up many times. V usage is TRBV20-1 and J usage is TRBJ1-5; D is undetermined. The V end lost 3 bases, the J end lost 0 bases, and 9 bases lay between the germline ends. Germline lookup yields CDR1 DFQATT and CDR2 SNEGSKA (reference sequence). The CDR3 is 14 amino acids. The DNA of the CDR3 is TGCAGTGCTAGCACCCAATATAGCAATCAGCCCCAGCATTTT. Its translation is CSASTQYSNQPQHF.

The table lists this clonotype with a count of one. A clone one base away is much larger, so this may be a read error. The chain recombines TRBV7-2 with TRBJ2-7, with D unresolved. CDR1 is SGHTA, CDR2 FQGNSA, per germline. This CDR3 has 13 residues. The DNA of the CDR3 is TGTGCCAGCAGCGGCCAGGCCTACTACGAGCCGTACTTC. This gives the protein CASSGQAYYEPYF.

This clonotype was counted a few times. The chain carries TRBV19 and TRBJ2-1; 7 positions agree with TRBD1. Germline-derived CDR1 and CDR2 are LNHDA and SQIVND (reference sequence). The V gene end was trimmed by 7 bases and the J gene end by 2 bases; junction bases not matched to a gene: 8. The CDR3 is 15 residues long. The CDR3 DNA reads as TGTGCCAGTAAGGAAGACAGGGATCCCTACAATGAGCAGTTCTTC. It translates to CASKEDRDPYNEQFF. Full variable domain (rest looked up from reference TRBV19 and TRBJ2-1): DGGITQSPKYLFRKEGQNVTLSCEQNLNHDAMYWYRQDPGQGLRLIYYSQIVNDFQKGDIAEGYSVSREKKESFPLTVTSAQKNPTAFYLCASKEDRDPYNEQFFGPGTRLTVL.

This clonotype showed up many times. J is TRBJ2-7 and V is TRBV20-1; D may be TRBD2 (5 bases). Between the trimmed V and J ends, which lost 6 bases and 6 bases, there was a span of 12 bases. This CDR3 is 11 amino acids long. Per the germline V gene, CDR1 is DFQATT and CDR2 is SNEGSKA (reference sequence). The CDR3 loop reads CSAGGNGEQYF. DNA for the CDR3: TGCAGTGCAGGAGGCAACGGCGAGCAGTACTTC.

This clonotype was counted a single time. The J gene is TRBJ2-3, the V gene TRBV11-1, with 9 nucleotides matching TRBD2. J was trimmed by 1 base and V by 2 bases; bases with no gene match: 10. The V gene's germline CDR1 is SGHAT and CDR2 FQDESV (reference sequence). The CDR3 is 18 residues long. CDR3 protein: CASSLNWAGGPGTDTQYF. The CDR3 coding sequence is TGTGCCAGCAGCTTAAATTGGGCGGGGGGGCCTGGCACAGATACGCAGTATTTT.

This clonotype was observed at least ten times. This chain joins TRBV29-1 and TRBJ2-1; TRBD2 might be the D (5 bases). Germline loops: CDR1 SQVTM, CDR2 ANQGSEA. Trimming left V 7 bases short and J 7 bases short, with 20 bases between. This CDR3 has 14 amino acids. CDR3 region: CSAHRGLVFNEQFF. CDR3 nucleotides: TGCAGCGCCCATCGAGGGCTAGTTTTTAATGAGCAGTTCTTC.

This clonotype came up a few times. The chain links TRBV10-2 to TRBJ2-5; D unresolved. Germline CDR1 WSHSY, CDR2 SAAADI. CDR3 length: 11 amino acids. The V gene lost 3 bases and the J gene lost 4 bases, with 3 bases spanning the gap. In DNA, the CDR3 is TGCGCCAGCAGTGATGGAGAGACCCAGTACTTC. This translates into CASSDGETQYF.

This clonotype has ten or more counts. The gene calls are TRBV18 and TRBJ2-3; D uncertain. V was trimmed by 3 bases and J by 8 bases, leaving 15 bases between them. This CDR3 is built from 14 residues. The germline gives CDR1 KGHSH, CDR2 LQKENI. Here the CDR3 DNA reads TGTGCCAGCTCACCGGTAGCAGGATGGGGTACGCAGTATTTT. Translating gives CASSPVAGWGTQYF.

This clonotype was counted ten times or more. The rearrangement joins TRBV7-8 to TRBJ1-5; D not resolved. The CDR3 length is 19 residues. V gave up 0 bases and J gave up 0 bases, with 18 bases separating them. Germline values: CDR1 SGHVS, CDR2 FQNEAQ. The CDR3 protein is CASSLAPTIAEYSNQPQHF. The CDR3 bases are TGTGCCAGCAGCTTAGCTCCCACTATAGCAGAGTATAGCAATCAGCCCCAGCATTTT.

The chain employs TRBV7-8 and TRBJ2-2; D may correspond to TRBD1 or TRBD2 (6 bases each). From germline, CDR1 is SGHVS and CDR2 FQNEAQ. Trimming took 1 base from V and 4 from J, leaving 10 bases between them. This CDR3 contains 15 residues. The CDR3 here is CASSLGGAGTGELFF. The CDR3 bases are TGTGCCAGCAGCTTAGGGGGGGCCGGCACCGGGGAGCTGTTTTTT.

This clonotype was detected ten times or more. V usage is TRBV18 and J usage is TRBJ1-1; possible D gene TRBD1, 6 bases. V was trimmed by 4 bases and J by 2 bases, leaving 11 bases between them. The CDR3 covers 14 residues. CDR1 is KGHSH and CDR2 is LQKENI in the germline V gene. The CDR3 bases are TGTGCCAGCTCACTTTACAGGGCCAACACTGAAGCTTTCTTT. It yields the protein CASSLYRANTEAFF.

The J gene is TRBJ2-3, the V gene TRBV27; D is uncertain. From germline, CDR1 is MNHEY and CDR2 SMNVEV (reference sequence). The V end was cut by 5 bases, the J end by 5 bases, with 5 bases between. CDR3 length: 11 residues. The CDR3: CASSTGDTQYF. In DNA, the CDR3 is TGTGCCAGCAGTACCGGAGATACGCAGTATTTT.

This clonotype was detected many times. The J gene is TRBJ2-7, the V gene TRBV29-1; no clear D gene. Deletions cut 4 bases from V and 2 bases from J, with 12 bases between. There are 13 residues in the CDR3. The V gene's germline CDR1 is SQVTM and CDR2 ANQGSEA. This CDR3 reads CSVVRQDPYEQYF. The CDR3 bases are TGCAGCGTTGTGCGGCAGGACCCCTACGAGCAGTACTTC.

In this sample, this clonotype turned up many times. This sequence joins TRBV29-1 and TRBJ2-3, with 11 bases fitting TRBD2. The germline V gene has CDR1 SQVTM and CDR2 ANQGSEA. After removal of 7 bases from V and 0 bases from J, the junction contained 15 bases not matched to a gene. The CDR3 runs to 18 residues. CDR3 amino acids: CSAGQLAGASSSTDTQYF. Written as DNA, the CDR3 is TGCAGCGCCGGCCAACTAGCGGGAGCATCTTCTAGCACAGATACGCAGTATTTT.

Concerning this clonotype: This may stem from a read error, because a much larger clone lies one nucleotide away. No conserved phenylalanine or tryptophan ends this CDR3, so it is likely a read error. CDR3 in DNA: TGCAGCGTCGTACAGGGGAACATTCAGTACTGC. Its translation is CSVVQGNIQYC. V usage is TRBV29-1 and J usage is TRBJ2-4; 7 bases are a match to TRBD1. The CDR3 extends over 11 amino acids. Germline CDR1 SQVTM, CDR2 ANQGSEA. Losses at the gene ends were 6 bases for V and 7 bases for J; bases not matched to a gene: 3.

This clonotype was seen repeatedly, ten times or more. This chain uses TRBV5-5 with TRBJ1-1, with D maybe TRBD1 (6 bases). The CDR3 has 15 amino acids. Germline assignment: CDR1 SGHKS and CDR2 YYEKEE (reference sequence). V was clipped by 6 bases and J by 1 base, with 16 bases between them. This CDR3 is CASNLDRWGNTEAFF. The CDR3, as DNA: TGTGCCAGCAACCTAGACAGGTGGGGGAACACTGAAGCTTTCTTT. Full variable domain (rest looked up from reference TRBV5-5 and TRBJ1-1): DAGVTQSPTHLIKTRGQQVTLRCSPISGHKSVSWYQQVLGQGPQFIFQYYEKEERGRGNFPDRFSARQFPNYSSELNVNALLLGDSALYLCASNLDRWGNTEAFFGQGTRLTVV.

The V call is TRBV6-5, the J call TRBJ1-1; a weak D match, TRBD1 (6 bases). Germline-derived CDR1 and CDR2 are MNHEY and SVGAGI. The CDR3 has 17 residues. Trimming removed 5 bases at V and 3 bases at J, with 22 bases between. CDR3 residues: CASSDTAAGARYTEAFF. The CDR3 DNA reads as TGTGCCAGCAGTGATACAGCGGCGGGGGCTAGGTACACTGAAGCTTTCTTT.

Many counts were recorded for this clonotype. The chain joins TRBV5-1 to TRBJ2-7; TRBD2 aligns across 9 bases. The junction had 5 bases not matched to a gene; V was cut back by 1 base and J by 6 bases. The CDR3 is made up of 14 amino acids. The germline V gene has CDR1 SGHRS and CDR2 YFSETQ. The DNA of the CDR3 is TGCGCCAGCAGCTTGCGGGGCGGGAGGGCCGAGCAGTACTTC. Translated: CASSLRGGRAEQYF.

This clonotype showed up many times. J is TRBJ2-3 and V is TRBV28, with D possibly matching TRBD1 (5 bases). Trimming took off 3 bases at V and 2 bases at J, with 18 bases between the two ends. The germline gives CDR1 MDHEN, CDR2 SYDVKM. The CDR3 covers 17 residues. In nucleotides, the CDR3 is TGTGCCAGCAGTTTGGCCAAGACAGTTTTGGTCACAGATACGCAGTATTTT. It codes for CASSLAKTVLVTDTQYF.